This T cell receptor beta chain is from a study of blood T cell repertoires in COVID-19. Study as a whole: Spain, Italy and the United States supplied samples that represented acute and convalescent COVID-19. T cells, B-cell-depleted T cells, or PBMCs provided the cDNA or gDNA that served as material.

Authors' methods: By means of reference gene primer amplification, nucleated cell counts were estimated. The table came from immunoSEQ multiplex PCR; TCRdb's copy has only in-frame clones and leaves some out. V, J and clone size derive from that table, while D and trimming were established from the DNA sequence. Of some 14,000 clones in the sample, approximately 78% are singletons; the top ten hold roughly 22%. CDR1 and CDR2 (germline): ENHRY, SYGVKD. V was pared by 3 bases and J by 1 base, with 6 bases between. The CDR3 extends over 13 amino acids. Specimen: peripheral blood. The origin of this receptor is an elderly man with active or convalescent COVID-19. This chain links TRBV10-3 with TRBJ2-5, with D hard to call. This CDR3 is CAISDGLQETQYF. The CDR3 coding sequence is TGTGCCATCAGTGACGGTCTCCAAGAGACCCAGTACTTC.